This T cell receptor (beta chain) is drawn from a study of Graves' ophthalmopathy and Graves' hyperthyroidism. Germline V CDR1 and CDR2: SGHRS, YFSETQ. With 1 base removed from V and 3 bases from J, the gap between germline ends came to 10 bases. This CDR3 has 14 residues. Amplified material comprised TCR beta CDR3 regions derived from RNA transcripts. HTBI primers were used in a first-round RT-PCR, which preceded a second-round multiplex PCR. TCRdb reprocessed the multiplex PCR reads via MiXCR and lists one record per CDR3 protein. The table shows 600,000 to 650,000 distinct CDR3 sequences, with 22% occurring only once. The table lists this clonotype with many counts.

The chain uses TRBV5-1 and TRBJ1-1; no definite D call. The clonotype was recovered from a woman aged 18-29 years with stable Graves' hyperthyroidism. Some clones in this sample may be carry-over from other donors' samples. Sequencing was done on a sample of peripheral blood. The CDR3 DNA sequence: TGCGCCAGCAGCTTGAGAGAGACATACACTGAAGCTTTCTTT. The encoded protein is CASSLRETYTEAFF. Complete variable domain (other parts from reference TRBV5-1 and TRBJ1-1): KAGVTQTPRYLIKTRGQQVTLSCSPISGHRSVSWYQQTPGQGLQFLFEYFSETQRNKGNFPGRFSGRQFSNSRSEMNVSTLELGDSALYLCASSLRETYTEAFFGQGTRLTVV.